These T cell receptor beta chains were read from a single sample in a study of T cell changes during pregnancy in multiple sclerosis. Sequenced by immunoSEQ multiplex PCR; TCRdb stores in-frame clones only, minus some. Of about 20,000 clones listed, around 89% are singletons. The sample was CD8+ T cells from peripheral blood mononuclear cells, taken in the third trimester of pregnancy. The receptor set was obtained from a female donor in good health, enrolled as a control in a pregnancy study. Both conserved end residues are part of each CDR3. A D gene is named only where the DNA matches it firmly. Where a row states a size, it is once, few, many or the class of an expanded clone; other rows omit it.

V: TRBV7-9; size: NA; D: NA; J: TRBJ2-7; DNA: TGTGCCAGCAGGGCCTCCGAGGTCCCCTACGAGCAGTACTTC; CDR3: CASRASEVPYEQYF
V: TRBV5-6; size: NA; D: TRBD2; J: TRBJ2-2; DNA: TGTGCCAGCAGCTTGGGGCTAGCGGGAGGGACCGGGGAGCTGTTTTTT; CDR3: CASSLGLAGGTGELFF
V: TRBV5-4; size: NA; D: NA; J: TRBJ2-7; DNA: TGTGCCAGCAGCCCGGGACTTGAATACGAGCAGTACTTC; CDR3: CASSPGLEYEQYF
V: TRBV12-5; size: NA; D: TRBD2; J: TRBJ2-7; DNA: TGTGCTAGTGCCTTGGGGGGGTTCTCCTACGAGCAGTACTTC; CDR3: CASALGGFSYEQYF
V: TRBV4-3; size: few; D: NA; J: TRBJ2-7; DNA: TGCGCCAGCAGCCAAGTAACAGGGGGGGACGAGCAGTACTTC; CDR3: CASSQVTGGDEQYF
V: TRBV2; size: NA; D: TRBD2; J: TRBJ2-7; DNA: TGTGCCAGCACCCGCGGGGGGGAGGCCTTATACGAGCAGTACTTC; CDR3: CASTRGGEALYEQYF
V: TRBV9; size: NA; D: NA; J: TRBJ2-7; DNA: TGTGCCAGCAGCTCGGAGGGCTACGAGCAGTACTTC; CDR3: CASSSEGYEQYF
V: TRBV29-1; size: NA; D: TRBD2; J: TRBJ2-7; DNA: TGCAGCGTTGAAGACCCCCGCGGGGGATCCTACGAGCAGTACTTC; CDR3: CSVEDPRGGSYEQYF
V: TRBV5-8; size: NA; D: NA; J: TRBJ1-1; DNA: TGTGCCAGCAGCTTTAGTTCGAACACTGAAGCTTTCTTT; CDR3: CASSFSSNTEAFF
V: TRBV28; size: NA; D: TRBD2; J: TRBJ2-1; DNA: TGTGCCAGCAAAATCCCGGGACTAGCGGGAGGGACCGACTCGGGAGAGCAGTTCTTC; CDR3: CASKIPGLAGGTDSGEQFF
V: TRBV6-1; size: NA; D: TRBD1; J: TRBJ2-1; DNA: TGTGCCAGCAGTGTCACAGGGGTAGTTGAGCAGTTCTTC; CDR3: CASSVTGVVEQFF
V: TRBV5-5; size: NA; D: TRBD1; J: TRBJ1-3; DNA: TGTGCCAGCAGCCGAACAGGGGGCGCTACTAGTGGAAACACCATATATTTT; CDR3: CASSRTGGATSGNTIYF
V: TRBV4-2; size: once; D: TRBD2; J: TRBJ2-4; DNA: TGTGCCAGCAGCCAAGATTGGGGCGGGGGGCCCAAAAACATTCAGTACTTC; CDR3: CASSQDWGGGPKNIQYF
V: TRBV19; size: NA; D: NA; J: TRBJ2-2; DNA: TGTGCCAGTAGTGCAGGGGACGTCTTCACCGGGGAGCTGTTTTTT; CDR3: CASSAGDVFTGELFF
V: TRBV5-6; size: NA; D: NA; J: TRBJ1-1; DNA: TGTGCCAGCAGCTTCATGGCTGCTGAAGCTTTCTTT; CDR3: CASSFMAAEAFF
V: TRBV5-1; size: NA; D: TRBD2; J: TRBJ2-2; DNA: TGCGCCAGCAGCTTCCCTGGGGGACCCGCGGGGGTACTCACCGGGGAGCTGTTTTTT; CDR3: CASSFPGGPAGVLTGELFF
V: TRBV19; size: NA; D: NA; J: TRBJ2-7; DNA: TGTGCCAGTAGTGGTAGCAGCTCCTACGAGCAGTACTTC; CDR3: CASSGSSSYEQYF
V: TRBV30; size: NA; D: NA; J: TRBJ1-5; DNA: TGTGCCTGGAGTGCCCGGGGGGGAGGGATGCTCCAGCATTTT; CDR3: CAWSARGGGMLQHF
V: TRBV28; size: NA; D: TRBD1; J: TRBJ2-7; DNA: TGTGCCAGCAGTTTGACAGGGGGCTCCTACGAGCAGTACTTC; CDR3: CASSLTGGSYEQYF
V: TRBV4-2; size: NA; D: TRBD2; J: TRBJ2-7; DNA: TGTGCCAGCAGCCCGGCTGAGTCTAGCGGCTACGAGCAGTACTTC; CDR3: CASSPAESSGYEQYF
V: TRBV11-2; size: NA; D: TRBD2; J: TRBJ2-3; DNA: TGTGCCAGCAGCCCACCTCAGACTAGCGGGGGGCCGGATACGCAGTATTTT; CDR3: CASSPPQTSGGPDTQYF
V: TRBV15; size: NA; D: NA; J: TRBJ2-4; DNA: TGTGCCACCAGCTGGCGGGTGGAGGGTCCCAAAAACATTCAGTACTTC; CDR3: CATSWRVEGPKNIQYF
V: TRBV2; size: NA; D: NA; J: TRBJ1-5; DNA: TGTGCCAGCAGTGCCTGGGTAGCCAATCAGCCCCAGCATTTT; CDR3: CASSAWVANQPQHF
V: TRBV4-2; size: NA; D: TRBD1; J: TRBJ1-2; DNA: TGTGCCAGCAGCACTTCGACAGGGGAAAATGGCTACACCTTC; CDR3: CASSTSTGENGYTF
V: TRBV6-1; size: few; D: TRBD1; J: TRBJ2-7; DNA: TGTGCCAGCCACCAGGGGGTTTCCTACGAGCAGTACTTC; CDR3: CASHQGVSYEQYF
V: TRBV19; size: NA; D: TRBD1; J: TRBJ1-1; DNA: TGTGCCAGTAGTAACAGGGGGCCGAAACATGGAGCTTTCTTT; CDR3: CASSNRGPKHGAFF
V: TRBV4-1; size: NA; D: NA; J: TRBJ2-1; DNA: TGCGCCAGCAGCCAGTTACTAAACTCCTACAATGAGCAGTTCTTC; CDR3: CASSQLLNSYNEQFF
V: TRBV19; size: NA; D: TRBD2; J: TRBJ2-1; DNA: TGTGCCAGTAGTATAGGGACTAGCGGGAGCTACAATGAGCAGTTCTTC; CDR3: CASSIGTSGSYNEQFF
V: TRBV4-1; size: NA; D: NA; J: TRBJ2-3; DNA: TGCGCCAGCAGCCAAGGGGCGGGGTTGAGCACAGATACGCAGTATTTT; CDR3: CASSQGAGLSTDTQYF
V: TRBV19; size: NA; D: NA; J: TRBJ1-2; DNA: TGTGCCAGTAGAGGTGGGGCCATGGATGGCTACACCTTC; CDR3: CASRGGAMDGYTF
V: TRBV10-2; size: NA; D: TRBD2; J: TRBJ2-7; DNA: TGCGCCAGCAGCCTGACTAGCGGGGGACCTGACGAGCAGTACTTC; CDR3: CASSLTSGGPDEQYF
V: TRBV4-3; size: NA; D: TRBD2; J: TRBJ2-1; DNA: TGCGCCAGCAGCCAAAGTTATGGACTAGCGGTATACAATGAGCAGTTCTTC; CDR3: CASSQSYGLAVYNEQFF
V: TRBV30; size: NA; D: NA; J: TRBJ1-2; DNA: TGTGCGGAGGACTTCGGCGACTATGGCTACACCTTC; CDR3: CAEDFGDYGYTF
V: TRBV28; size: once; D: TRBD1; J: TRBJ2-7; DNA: TGTGCCAGCAGACTCCGGGACAGCCCCTACGAGCAGTACTTC; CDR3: CASRLRDSPYEQYF